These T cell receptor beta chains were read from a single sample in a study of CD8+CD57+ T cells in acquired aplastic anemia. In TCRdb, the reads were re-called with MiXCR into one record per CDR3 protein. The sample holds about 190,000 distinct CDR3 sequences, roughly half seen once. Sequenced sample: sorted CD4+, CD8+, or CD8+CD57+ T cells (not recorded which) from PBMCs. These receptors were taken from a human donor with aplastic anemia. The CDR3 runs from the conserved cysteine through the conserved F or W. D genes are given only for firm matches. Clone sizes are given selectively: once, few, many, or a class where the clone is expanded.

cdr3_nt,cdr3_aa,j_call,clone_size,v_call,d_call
TGTGCCAGCAGTGAACTCCGGGGTGGAAACACCATATATTTT,CASSELRGGNTIYF,TRBJ1-3,many,TRBV2,-
TGCGCCAGCAGTGACCTAAGCGGGGGAGTGTCCGGGGAGCTGTTCTTT,CASSDLSGGVSGELFF,TRBJ2-2,-,TRBV10-1,TRBD2
TGTGCCAGCAGTGATAGGGGCCAAAGGAACTCCGGGGAGCTGTTTTTT,CASSDRGQRNSGELFF,TRBJ2-2,many,TRBV6-1,-
TGCAGCGTTGAAGGACAGCACAACACTGAAGCTTTCTTT,CSVEGQHNTEAFF,TRBJ1-1,once,TRBV29-1,-
TGTGCCATCAGTGTCGACGGGGGGCCGAGCACTGAAGCTTTCTTT,CAISVDGGPSTEAFF,TRBJ1-1,-,TRBV10-3,-
TGCAGCGTTGTAGGCGATTACAATGAGCAGTTCTTC,CSVVGDYNEQFF,TRBJ2-1,-,TRBV29-1,-
TGCAGTGCGGGGGGCCCCAACACAAATTCACCCCTCTACTTT,CSAGGPNTNSPLYF,TRBJ1-6,-,TRBV20-1,-
TGTGCCACCAGCAGAGATCTCGGTCCTGGGGGCTACACCTTC,CATSRDLGPGGYTF,TRBJ1-2,many,TRBV15,-
TGTGCCAGCGCTTCGTCCCCAGTTTTGACAGATACGCAGTATTTT,CASASSPVLTDTQYF,TRBJ2-3,once,TRBV11-1,-
TGCGCCAGCAGCACCGGACGCATAAGTATTACCGGGGAGCTGTTTTTT,CASSTGRISITGELFF,TRBJ2-2,many,TRBV5-1,-
TGTGCCAGCAGTTTTCTCCTCTCAGGGGGCGTCTATGGCTACACCTTC,CASSFLLSGGVYGYTF,TRBJ1-2,-,TRBV25-1,TRBD1
TGTGCCAGTAGCAGAGACCCCGGGACAGGGAATCGCGAGCAGTACTTC,CASSRDPGTGNREQYF,TRBJ2-7,once,TRBV19,TRBD1
TGTGCCTCAGGGAGCTCTGGAAACACCATATATTTT,CASGSSGNTIYF,TRBJ1-3,few,TRBV19,-
TGTGCCAGCAGCCCCTCGGGGGACAATGAGCAGTTCTTC,CASSPSGDNEQFF,TRBJ2-1,-,TRBV7-8,-
TGTGCCAGCAGTTACACAGGGTCTGGGGCCAACGTCCTGACTTTC,CASSYTGSGANVLTF,TRBJ2-6,-,TRBV6-2/TRBV6-3,-
TGTGCCAGCAGTTACTCTAATCCGGGCACCTACGAGCAGTACTTC,CASSYSNPGTYEQYF,TRBJ2-7,many,TRBV6-5,-
TGTGCCAGTAGGCGAGGACCGGGACAGGGAACTGAAGCTTTCTTT,CASRRGPGQGTEAFF,TRBJ1-1,-,TRBV19,TRBD1
TGTGCCAGTAGTCAGGGGGACTATGGCTACACCTTC,CASSQGDYGYTF,TRBJ1-2,many,TRBV19,TRBD1
TGTGCCAGTAGATGGACTAGCGGGGGAACAGATACGCAGTATTTT,CASRWTSGGTDTQYF,TRBJ2-3,-,TRBV19,TRBD2
TGTGCCAGCAGCTTAGGAGGGTCCTTAGCGGGGAATCTAGCTTCCTACGAGCAGTACTTC,CASSLGGSLAGNLASYEQYF,TRBJ2-7,many,TRBV11-1,TRBD2
TGTGCCACCAGCAGATTGGGGGTAGCAGATACGCAGCATTTT,CATSRLGVADTQHF,TRBJ1-5,-,TRBV15,-
TGCGGTGCTAGAGACCCCTTGGGACAGCGAATCTACGAGCAGTACTTC,CGARDPLGQRIYEQYF,TRBJ2-7,-,TRBV20-1,TRBD1
TGTGCCAGCAGCTCTAGCGGGGGGGCCGTCTATGAGCAGTTCTTC,CASSSSGGAVYEQFF,TRBJ2-1,-,TRBV11-1,TRBD2
TGTGCCAGCAGCTTAGCGGCGGGCGCCAATGAGCAGTTCTTC,CASSLAAGANEQFF,TRBJ2-1,-,TRBV7-2,-
TGCAGTGCTCCGCTCCAGGGGAGCAGTGAAAAACTGTTTTTT,CSAPLQGSSEKLFF,TRBJ1-4,-,TRBV20-1,-
TGCGCCAGCAGCGAGCAACGGTCTTCCTACAATGAGCAGTTCTTC,CASSEQRSSYNEQFF,TRBJ2-1,-,TRBV4-1,-
TGTGCCAGCAGTGAAAGAGGACACCGTTCACCCCTCCACTTT,CASSERGHRSPLHF,TRBJ1-6,-,TRBV6-1,-
TGCAGTGCGAATTTAGCGGGGGCGGACTACAATGAGCAGTTCTTC,CSANLAGADYNEQFF,TRBJ2-1,-,TRBV20-1,TRBD2
TGTGCCAGCAGTGATGGGCAAACCCAATCATACTCAACTAGCACAGATACGCAGTATTTT,CASSDGQTQSYSTSTDTQYF,TRBJ2-3,-,TRBV2,-
TGCGCCAGCAGCCAAGGGGTAAGGGGTGACAGGGATAATTCACCCCTCCACTTT,CASSQGVRGDRDNSPLHF,TRBJ1-6,many,TRBV4-3,TRBD1
TGCGCCAGCAGCTTGGCTAGCTTCTACGAGCAGTACTTC,CASSLASFYEQYF,TRBJ2-7,-,TRBV5-1,-
TGTGCCAGTAGATATAGCGGAGTTAGCTCCTACGAGCAGTACTTC,CASRYSGVSSYEQYF,TRBJ2-7,many,TRBV19,-
TGTGCCAGCAGTTTGTTTACGGGGGCAGATACGCAGTATTTT,CASSLFTGADTQYF,TRBJ2-3,-,TRBV12-3/TRBV12-4,-
TGCGCCAGCAGCCGAGCGGCAGACCGCTTGGGATCACCCCTCCACTTT,CASSRAADRLGSPLHF,TRBJ1-6,-,TRBV4-3,-
TGTGCCACCAGTGATCACCAACCAGACAGTCGCTCTGGGGCCAACGTCCTGACTTTC,CATSDHQPDSRSGANVLTF,TRBJ2-6,-,TRBV24-1,-
TGTGCCAGCAGGGGGGGGGACAGGGGACGTAGCAATCAGCCCCAGCATTTT,CASRGGDRGRSNQPQHF,TRBJ1-5,-,TRBV10-3,TRBD1
TGCAGTGCTAGAGGGAGGCCAGCAGCCTACGAGCAGTACTTC,CSARGRPAAYEQYF,TRBJ2-7,many,TRBV20-1,-
TGCGCCAGCGCTGGCAAGGTGCAAGAGACCCAGTACTTC,CASAGKVQETQYF,TRBJ2-5,many,TRBV5-1,-
TGTGCCAGCAGTTACTCCGGGGCGCAAGGCTATGGCTACACCTTC,CASSYSGAQGYGYTF,TRBJ1-2,-,TRBV6-5,-
TGTGCCAGCAGTCGGTACTCTGGAAACACCATATATTTT,CASSRYSGNTIYF,TRBJ1-3,many,TRBV25-1,-
TGCAGTGCTGGACAGGGTCGGCGAGGGACTGAAGCTTTCTTT,CSAGQGRRGTEAFF,TRBJ1-1,-,TRBV20-1,TRBD1
TGCAGCGACGGACTAGCGGGGGGTGAGCAGTTCTTC,CSDGLAGGEQFF,TRBJ2-1,few,TRBV29-1,TRBD2
TGCGCCAGCAGCTTGGAAGGTCGGATGAACACTGAAGCTTTCTTT,CASSLEGRMNTEAFF,TRBJ1-1,many,TRBV5-1,-
TGTGCCACCAGTGATGGCAGGGGGTCGACCAAAAACATTCAGTACTTC,CATSDGRGSTKNIQYF,TRBJ2-4,-,TRBV24-1,TRBD1
TGTGCCAGCAGCGGGCGGGACAGGGGCCACAATGAGCAGTTCTTC,CASSGRDRGHNEQFF,TRBJ2-1,-,TRBV9,TRBD1
TGTGCCAGCAGCGCCAACACAGGGGCTGAAGCTTTCTTT,CASSANTGAEAFF,TRBJ1-1,-,TRBV9,TRBD1
TGTGCCAGCAGCTTGGCGTCGCTGGGGACGGAGGACATTCAGTACTTC,CASSLASLGTEDIQYF,TRBJ2-4,many,TRBV5-4,-
TGTGCCAGCTCACCATACACAGGCCAAGAGACCCAGTACTTC,CASSPYTGQETQYF,TRBJ2-5,-,TRBV14,-
TGCAGCGGGAAAAACAGTGAAGCTTTCTTT,CSGKNSEAFF,TRBJ1-1,-,TRBV29-1,-
TGCGCCAGCGCAGACTACAGCACCGGGGAGCTGTTTTTT,CASADYSTGELFF,TRBJ2-2,many,TRBV5-1,-
TGTGCCAGTAGTATTCAGGGTATACCTGAAGCTTTCTTT,CASSIQGIPEAFF,TRBJ1-1,-,TRBV19,-
TGCAGCGTTGTCGGCCTCTTTATCGATGAGCAGTTCTTC,CSVVGLFIDEQFF,TRBJ2-1,-,TRBV29-1,-
TGTGCCAGCTCACCCACAGGACTAGCGGTCTACAATGAGCAGTTCTTC,CASSPTGLAVYNEQFF,TRBJ2-1,-,TRBV18,TRBD2
TGTGCCAGCAGCCGTAGCGGGCACACCTACGAGCAGTACTTC,CASSRSGHTYEQYF,TRBJ2-7,many,TRBV11-1,TRBD2